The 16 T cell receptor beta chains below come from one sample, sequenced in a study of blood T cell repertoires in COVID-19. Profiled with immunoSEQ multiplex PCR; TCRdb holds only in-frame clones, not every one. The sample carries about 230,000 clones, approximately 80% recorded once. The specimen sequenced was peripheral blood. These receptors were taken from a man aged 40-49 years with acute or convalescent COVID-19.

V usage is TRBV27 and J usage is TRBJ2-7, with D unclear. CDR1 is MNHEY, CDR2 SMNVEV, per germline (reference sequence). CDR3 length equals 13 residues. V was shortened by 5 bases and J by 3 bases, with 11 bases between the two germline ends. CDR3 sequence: CASSPHIYYEQYF. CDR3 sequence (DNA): TGTGCCAGCAGTCCGCACATTTACTACGAGCAGTACTTC.

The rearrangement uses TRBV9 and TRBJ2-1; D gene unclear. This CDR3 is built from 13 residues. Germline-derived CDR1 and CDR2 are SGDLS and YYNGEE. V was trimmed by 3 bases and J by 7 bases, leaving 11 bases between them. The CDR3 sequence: CASSGGWMNEQFF. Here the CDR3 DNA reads TGTGCCAGCAGCGGAGGATGGATGAATGAGCAGTTCTTC.

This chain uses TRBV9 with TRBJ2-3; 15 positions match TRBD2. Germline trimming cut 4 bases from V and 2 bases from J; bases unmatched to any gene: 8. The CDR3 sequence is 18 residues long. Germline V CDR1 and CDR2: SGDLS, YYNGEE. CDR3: CASSFGLAGGLATDTQYF. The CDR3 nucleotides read TGTGCCAGCAGCTTCGGACTAGCGGGAGGGCTAGCCACAGATACGCAGTATTTT. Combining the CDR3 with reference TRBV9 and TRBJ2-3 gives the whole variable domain DSGVTQTPKHLITATGQRVTLRCSPRSGDLSVYWYQQSLDQGLQFLIQYYNGEERAKGNILERFSAQQFPDLHSELNLSSLELGDSALYFCASSFGLAGGLATDTQYFGPGTRLTVL.

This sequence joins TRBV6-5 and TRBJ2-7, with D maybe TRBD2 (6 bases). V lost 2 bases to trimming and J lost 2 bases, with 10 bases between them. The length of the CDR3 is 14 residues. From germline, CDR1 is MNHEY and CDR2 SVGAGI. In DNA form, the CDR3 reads TGTGCCAGCAGTTACGCCGGGGGAGCCTACGAGCAGTACTTC. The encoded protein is CASSYAGGAYEQYF.

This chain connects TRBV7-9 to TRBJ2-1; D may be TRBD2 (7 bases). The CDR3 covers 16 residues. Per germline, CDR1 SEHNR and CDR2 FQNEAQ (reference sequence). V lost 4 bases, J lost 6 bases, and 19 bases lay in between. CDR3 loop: CASSYGLGGGSNEQFF. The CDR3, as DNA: TGTGCCAGCAGCTACGGATTGGGAGGGGGATCCAATGAGCAGTTCTTC.

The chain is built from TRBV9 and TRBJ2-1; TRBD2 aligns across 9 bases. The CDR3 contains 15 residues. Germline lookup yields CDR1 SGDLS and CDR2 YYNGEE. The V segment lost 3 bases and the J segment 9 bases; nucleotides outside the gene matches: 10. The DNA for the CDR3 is TGTGCCAGCAGCGCCTTTAGCGGGAGAGACACTGAGCAGTTCTTC. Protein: CASSAFSGRDTEQFF. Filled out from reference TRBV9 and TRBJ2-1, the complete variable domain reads DSGVTQTPKHLITATGQRVTLRCSPRSGDLSVYWYQQSLDQGLQFLIQYYNGEERAKGNILERFSAQQFPDLHSELNLSSLELGDSALYFCASSAFSGRDTEQFFGPGTRLTVL.

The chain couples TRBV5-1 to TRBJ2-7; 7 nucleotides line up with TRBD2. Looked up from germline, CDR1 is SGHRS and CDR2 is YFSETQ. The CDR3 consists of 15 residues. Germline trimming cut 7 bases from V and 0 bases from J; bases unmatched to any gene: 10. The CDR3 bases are TGCGCCAGCGCAACCTCCGGGACTAACTCCTACGAGCAGTACTTC. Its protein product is CASATSGTNSYEQYF.

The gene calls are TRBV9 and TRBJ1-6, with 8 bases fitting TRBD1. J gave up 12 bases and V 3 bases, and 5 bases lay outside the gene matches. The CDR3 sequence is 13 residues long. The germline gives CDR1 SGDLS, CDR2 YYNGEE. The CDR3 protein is CASSGTGLVPLHF. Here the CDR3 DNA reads TGTGCCAGCAGCGGGACAGGGCTCGTACCCCTCCACTTT.

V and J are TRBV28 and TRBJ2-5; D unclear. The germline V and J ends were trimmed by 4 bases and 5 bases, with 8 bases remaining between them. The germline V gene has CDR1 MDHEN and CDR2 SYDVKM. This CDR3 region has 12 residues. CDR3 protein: CASSSKEETQYF. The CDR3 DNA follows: TGTGCCAGCAGTTCCAAAGAGGAGACCCAGTACTTC.

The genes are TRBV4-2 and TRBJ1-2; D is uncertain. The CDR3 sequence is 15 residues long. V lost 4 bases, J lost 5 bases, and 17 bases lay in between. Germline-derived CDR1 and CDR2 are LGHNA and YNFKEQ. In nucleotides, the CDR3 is TGTGCCAGCAGCCCCCTATCGCGCGGGGAGTATGGCTACACCTTC. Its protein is CASSPLSRGEYGYTF.

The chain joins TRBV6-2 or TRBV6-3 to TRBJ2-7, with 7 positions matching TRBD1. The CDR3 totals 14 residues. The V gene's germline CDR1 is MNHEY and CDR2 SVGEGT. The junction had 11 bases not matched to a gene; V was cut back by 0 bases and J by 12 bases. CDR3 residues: CASSYSRGPGQTYF. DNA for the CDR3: TGTGCCAGCAGTTACTCGAGAGGTCCGGGACAGACGTACTTC.

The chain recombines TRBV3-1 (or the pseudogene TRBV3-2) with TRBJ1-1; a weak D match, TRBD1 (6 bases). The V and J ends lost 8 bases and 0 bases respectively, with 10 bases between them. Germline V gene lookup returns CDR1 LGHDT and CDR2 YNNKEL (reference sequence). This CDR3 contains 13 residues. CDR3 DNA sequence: TGTGCCAGCCTCGGGGGGCTGAACACTGAAGCTTTCTTT. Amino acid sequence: CASLGGLNTEAFF.

As DNA, the CDR3 is TGTGCCAGCAGCTTAATTATGACAGGGAACACCGGGGAGCTGTTTTTT. This sequence encodes CASSLIMTGNTGELFF. V gene TRBV11-3 combines with J gene TRBJ2-2; D may be TRBD1 (6 bases). The germline V gene encodes CDR1 SGHNT and CDR2 YENEEA. The CDR3 sequence is 16 residues long. V lost 2 bases and J 1 base, leaving 11 bases between the germline ends. Looking up the rest from reference TRBV11-3 and TRBJ2-2 gives the full variable domain: EAGVVQSPRYKIIEKKQPVAFWCNPISGHNTLYWYLQNLGQGPELLIRYENEEAVDDSQLPKDRFSAERLKGVDSTLKIQPAELGDSAVYLCASSLIMTGNTGELFFGEGSRLTVL.

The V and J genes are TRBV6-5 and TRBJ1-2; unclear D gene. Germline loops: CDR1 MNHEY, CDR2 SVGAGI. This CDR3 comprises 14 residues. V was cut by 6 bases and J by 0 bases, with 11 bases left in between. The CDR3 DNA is TGTGCCAGCAGGTCAGATACAGCTAACTATGGCTACACCTTC. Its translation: CASRSDTANYGYTF.

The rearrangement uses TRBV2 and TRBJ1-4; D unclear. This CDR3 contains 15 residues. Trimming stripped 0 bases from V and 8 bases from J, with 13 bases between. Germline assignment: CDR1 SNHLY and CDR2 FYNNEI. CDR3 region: CASSEAAVAGEKLFF. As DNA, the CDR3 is TGTGCCAGCAGTGAAGCGGCAGTCGCGGGGGAAAAACTGTTTTTT.

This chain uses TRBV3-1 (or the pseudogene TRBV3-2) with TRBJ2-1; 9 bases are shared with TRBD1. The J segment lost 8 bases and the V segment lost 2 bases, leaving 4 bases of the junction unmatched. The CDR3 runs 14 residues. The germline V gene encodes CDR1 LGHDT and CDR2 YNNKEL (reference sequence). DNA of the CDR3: TGTGCCAGCAGCCAAAGGGACAGGGCCGATGAGCAGTTCTTC. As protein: CASSQRDRADEQFF.